The T cell receptor (beta chain) described here comes from a study of T cells in Graves' hyperthyroidism and ophthalmopathy. Study as a whole: Initial diagnosis, before any treatment, was when peripheral blood was collected.

The CDR3 regions of TCR beta were amplified from RNA transcripts. A set of HTBI primers served as the primers for a first-round RT-PCR of the TCR CDR3. TCRdb reanalysed the multiplex PCR reads using MiXCR and keeps one entry per CDR3 protein. The table has hundreds of thousands of distinct CDR3 sequences, about 14% seen once; the top ten hold under 15%. CDR1 and CDR2 (germline): MNHEY, SVGEGT. V shed 2 bases, J shed 7 bases, and the junction held 10 bases outside the gene matches. CDR3 length: 15 residues. Study-wide results and limits: Most thyroid clonotypes expanded above 0.001 appeared in blood too. Ophthalmopathy was distinguished from stable hyperthyroidism by 13 V-J signatures.

This clonotype has ten or more counts. Antigen specificity is unknown. This clonotype was sampled from a woman in her fifties or sixties with Graves' ophthalmopathy. The sequenced material came from blood. V usage is TRBV6-2 or TRBV6-3 and J usage is TRBJ2-7, with 8 bases identical to TRBD2. The CDR3 bases are TGTGCCAGCAGTTACGCCGAAGCGGGAGCGGGTGAGCAGTACTTC. Its protein is CASSYAEAGAGEQYF.